The next 21 T cell receptor beta chains were all read from a single sample in a study of T cells in localized non-small cell lung cancer. Only in-frame clones appear in the TCRdb table, and some are missing; sequencing was by immunoSEQ multiplex PCR. Of around 20,000 clones in the sample, about 91% were seen once. The sample was peripheral blood, taken before any cancer treatment. The source is a woman aged 40 to 75 with stage I lung adenocarcinoma.

The chain is built from TRBV19 and TRBJ2-2; weak D call: TRBD1 (6 bases). V was clipped by 6 bases and J by 1 base, with 12 bases between them. Germline V gives CDR1 LNHDA, CDR2 SQIVND (reference sequence). The CDR3 length is 15 residues. In DNA form, the CDR3 reads TGTGCCAGTAGCCCGTCGGACAGGAACACCGGGGAGCTGTTTTTT. Amino acid sequence: CASSPSDRNTGELFF.

The V gene is TRBV6-5, the J gene TRBJ1-2; D might be TRBD1 (5 bases). Germline CDR1 MNHEY, CDR2 SVGAGI. There are 16 residues in the CDR3. With 2 bases removed from V and 8 bases from J, the gap between germline ends came to 21 bases. The CDR3 DNA follows: TGTGCCAGCAGTTACCCCCGGACAAGCCCGGGGCAGGGCTACACCTTC. As protein: CASSYPRTSPGQGYTF.

This chain links TRBV11-3 with TRBJ2-3, with 8 bases lining up with TRBD2. The V segment lost 1 base and the J segment 0 bases; nucleotides outside the gene matches: 12. The CDR3 is made up of 19 amino acids. Germline loops: CDR1 SGHNT, CDR2 YENEEA. The CDR3 nucleotides are TGTGCCAGCAGCTTAGGGGTTTCGGCGGGGGGTACTAGCACAGATACGCAGTATTTT. Translating gives CASSLGVSAGGTSTDTQYF.

V usage is TRBV5-5 and J usage is TRBJ1-2; D is possibly TRBD1 (6 bases). The V and J ends lost 4 bases and 4 bases respectively, with 23 bases between them. Germline lookup yields CDR1 SGHKS and CDR2 YYEKEE (reference sequence). The CDR3 has 17 amino acids. The DNA of the CDR3 is TGTGCCAGCAGCCTAACCGAGACAGGCCCGGTGGGCTATGGCTACACCTTC. This gives the protein CASSLTETGPVGYGYTF.

This rearrangement joins TRBV6-1 to TRBJ1-5, with 8 bases fitting TRBD1. The length of the CDR3 is 15 residues. CDR1 and CDR2 from the germline V gene are MNHNS and SASEGT. Germline trimming cut 6 bases from V and 2 bases from J; bases unmatched to any gene: 6. The CDR3 sequence: CASSDRGRGNQPQHF. Written as DNA, the CDR3 is TGTGCCAGCAGCGACAGGGGAAGGGGCAATCAGCCCCAGCATTTT.

This clone came up a few times. This chain joins TRBV11-3 and TRBJ2-2; tentatively, D is TRBD1 or TRBD2 (5 bases each). Trimming shortened V by 4 bases and J by 2 bases, and 14 bases separated the two germline ends. Germline V gene lookup returns CDR1 SGHNT and CDR2 YENEEA. The CDR3 runs 16 residues. The CDR3: CASSSPRESNTGELFF. The CDR3 DNA is TGTGCCAGCAGCTCCCCCAGGGAGAGTAACACCGGGGAGCTGTTTTTT.

The sample holds one count of this clone. The chain carries TRBV11-3 and TRBJ1-1, with D possibly being TRBD1 (6 bases). The V gene's germline CDR1 is SGHNT and CDR2 YENEEA. V lost 5 bases, J lost 0 bases, and 16 bases lay in between. The CDR3 extends over 16 amino acids. Here the CDR3 reads CASSPPYGGLNTEAFF. The CDR3 coding sequence is TGTGCCAGCAGCCCACCCTACGGGGGCCTGAACACTGAAGCTTTCTTT.

The chain is built from TRBV7-2 and TRBJ1-6; possibly TRBD1 for D (6 bases). Germline CDR1 SGHTA, CDR2 FQGNSA. The CDR3 totals 15 residues. The germline V and J ends were trimmed by 0 bases and 10 bases, with 13 bases remaining between them. CDR3 amino acids: CASSLAPGQGSPLHF. In nucleotides, the CDR3 is TGTGCCAGCAGCTTAGCCCCGGGACAAGGCTCACCCCTCCACTTT.

The chain uses TRBV7-2 and TRBJ1-3; D is possibly TRBD1 (6 bases). Trimming cost V 1 base and J 5 bases, with 15 bases left between them. The CDR3 totals 16 residues. Per the germline V gene, CDR1 is SGHTA and CDR2 is FQGNSA. In nucleotides, the CDR3 is TGTGCCAGCAGCTTAGACGGACAGAGAGTACGAAACACCATATATTTT. Protein sequence: CASSLDGQRVRNTIYF. Full variable domain (rest looked up from reference TRBV7-2 and TRBJ1-3): GAGVSQSPSNKVTEKGKDVELRCDPISGHTALYWYRQSLGQGLEFLIYFQGNSAPDKSGLPSDRFSAERTGGSVSTLTIQRTQQEDSAVYLCASSLDGQRVRNTIYFGEGSWLTVV.

This chain connects TRBV6-5 to TRBJ1-3; D perhaps matches TRBD1 (5 bases). The germline V gene has CDR1 MNHEY and CDR2 SVGAGI. The CDR3 sequence is 16 residues long. Deletions cut 0 bases from V and 5 bases from J, with 14 bases between. The CDR3 DNA reads TGTGCCAGCAGTTACTCGCCTACAGGAGCTCGAAACACCATATATTTT. This gives the protein CASSYSPTGARNTIYF.

The chain has TRBV18 and TRBJ2-6; no firm D call. Germline V gives CDR1 KGHSH, CDR2 LQKENI. V lost 3 bases and J lost 4, with 10 bases in between. The CDR3 is 15 residues long. The CDR3 nucleotides are TGTGCCAGCTCACCCCCATCCTCCGGGGCCAACGTCCTGACTTTC. The encoded protein is CASSPPSSGANVLTF.

The chain has TRBV30 and TRBJ2-7, with 7 bases identical to TRBD1. Germline CDR1 reads GTSNPN; CDR2 reads SVGIG (reference sequence). CDR3 size: 12 residues. V shed 5 bases, J shed 6 bases, and the junction held 7 bases outside the gene matches. Written as DNA, the CDR3 is TGTGCCTGGGGGAGACAGGGAAGCGAGCAGTACTTC. This gives the protein CAWGRQGSEQYF. The full variable domain, in which reference TRBV30 and TRBJ2-7 provide the parts outside the CDR3, is SQTIHQWPATLVQPVGSPLSLECTVEGTSNPNLYWYRQAAGRGLQLLFYSVGIGQISSEVPQNLSASRPQDRQFILSSKKLLLSDSGFYLCAWGRQGSEQYFGPGTRLTVT.

V is TRBV28 and J is TRBJ1-2; the match to TRBD1 covers 7 bases. Per germline, CDR1 MDHEN and CDR2 SYDVKM. With V trimmed by 5 bases and J by 8 bases, 8 bases remained unmatched. The CDR3 extends over 13 amino acids. CDR3 residues: CASSPGTALGYTF. CDR3 coding DNA: TGTGCCAGCAGTCCCGGGACAGCGCTGGGCTACACCTTC.

The genes are TRBV27 and TRBJ2-2, with a tentative D call TRBD2 (6 bases). CDR1 is MNHEY and CDR2 is SMNVEV in the germline V gene (reference sequence). This CDR3 is 14 amino acids long. V was pared by 5 bases and J by 1 base, with 8 bases between. Written as DNA, the CDR3 is TGTGCCAGCAGTATGCGGGGGAACACCGGGGAGCTGTTTTTT. Its protein is CASSMRGNTGELFF.

The chain uses TRBV4-1 and TRBJ2-3, with TRBD2 identical over 10 bases. Germline V lookup: CDR1 MGHRA, CDR2 YSYEKL. CDR3 length: 16 residues. The ends lost 1 base at V and 0 bases at J; junction bases unmatched: 1. Here the CDR3 reads CASSQVLAGSTDTQYF. The CDR3 DNA follows: TGCGCCAGCAGCCAAGTACTAGCGGGGAGCACAGATACGCAGTATTTT.

The chain is built from TRBV29-1 and TRBJ1-2; D is undetermined. This CDR3 contains 11 residues. V was shortened by 6 bases and J by 3 bases, with 8 bases between the two germline ends. Germline CDR1 reads SQVTM; CDR2 reads ANQGSEA. DNA for the CDR3: TGCAGCGTCCCGGGATACTATGGCTACACCTTC. This gives the protein CSVPGYYGYTF.

This rearrangement joins TRBV9 to TRBJ2-3; 8 bases are a match to TRBD2. CDR3 length equals 15 residues. CDR1 is SGDLS and CDR2 is YYNGEE in the germline V gene. V trimming: 3 bases; J trimming: 2 bases; junction bases outside the gene matches: 5. CDR3 in amino acids: CASSATSGITDTQYF. Written as DNA, the CDR3 is TGTGCCAGCAGCGCCACTAGCGGTATCACAGATACGCAGTATTTT.

J is TRBJ2-1 and V is TRBV6-4; D is unresolved. V was cut by 0 bases and J by 0 bases, with 12 bases left in between. In germline, CDR1 is MRHNA, CDR2 SNTAGT. The CDR3 spans 17 residues. DNA for the CDR3: TGTGCCAGCAGTGACTCAGGGCTTGGCAGCTCCTACAATGAGCAGTTCTTC. Translation gives CASSDSGLGSSYNEQFF.

The chain uses TRBV11-2 and TRBJ2-7; 9 bases map to TRBD2. V dropped 3 bases and J dropped 3; count of bases not matched to a gene: 3. There are 14 residues in the CDR3. Germline CDR1 reads SGHAT; CDR2 reads FQNNGV. This chain's CDR3 is CASSLTSGNYEQYF. The CDR3 nucleotides are TGTGCCAGCAGCTTGACTAGCGGCAACTACGAGCAGTACTTC.

The chain carries TRBV5-1 and TRBJ1-1, with D unresolved. V was trimmed by 0 bases and J by 0 bases, leaving 9 bases between them. Germline CDR1 is SGHRS and CDR2 is YFSETQ. This CDR3 has 15 residues. CDR3 in amino acids: CASSLDRAMNTEAFF. The DNA for the CDR3 is TGCGCCAGCAGCTTGGATCGGGCCATGAACACTGAAGCTTTCTTT.

The genes are TRBV5-1 and TRBJ1-5; no clear D gene. The CDR3 sequence is 16 residues long. Between the trimmed V and J ends, which lost 0 bases and 4 bases, there was a span of 14 bases. Germline V lookup: CDR1 SGHRS, CDR2 YFSETQ. CDR3 amino acids: CASSLGTVGSNQPQHF. CDR3 in DNA: TGCGCCAGCAGCTTGGGGACCGTGGGATCAAATCAGCCCCAGCATTTT. The full variable domain, its missing parts supplied by reference TRBV5-1 and TRBJ1-5, is KAGVTQTPRYLIKTRGQQVTLSCSPISGHRSVSWYQQTPGQGLQFLFEYFSETQRNKGNFPGRFSGRQFSNSRSEMNVSTLELGDSALYLCASSLGTVGSNQPQHFGDGTRLSIL.